What follows are 11 T cell receptor beta chains derived from one specimen sequenced in a study of T cell repertoires in cytomegalovirus infection (dated by TCRdb to between 2018 and 2020). Sequencer: Illumina HiSeq 1500. The public reads were run again by TCRdb, first through fastp at Q25 and then through MiXCR, and only productive beta chains were kept. Identical CDR3 proteins give one entry, which carries the most common genes and DNA. Recorded for this sample are 250,000 to 300,000 distinct CDR3 sequences; roughly a quarter of them occurred a single time. Together, the top ten hold around 13% of the sample. Sample: PBMCs. Every receptor here comes from a human donor in good health (CMV status not recorded). Some clones in this sample may be carry-over from other donors' samples.

This chain uses TRBV29-1 with TRBJ2-5; D possibly uses TRBD1 or TRBD2 (5 bases each). Between the trimmed V and J ends, which lost 8 bases and 5 bases, there was a span of 21 bases. Germline V lookup: CDR1 SQVTM, CDR2 ANQGSEA. The CDR3 has 14 amino acids. CDR3 in amino acids: CSTGRRDLRETQYF. The CDR3 region has the DNA TGCAGCACCGGGCGAAGGGACCTACGGGAGACCCAGTACTTC.

This clonotype was seen ten or more times. The chain uses TRBV7-6 and TRBJ1-5; maybe TRBD1 (6 bases). Germline loops: CDR1 SGHVS, CDR2 FNYEAQ. V was clipped by 1 base and J by 8 bases, with 9 bases between them. The CDR3 consists of 13 residues. As DNA, the CDR3 is TGTGCCAGCAGCTTAGGAGGGGGGAAGCCCCAGCATTTT. It yields the protein CASSLGGGKPQHF.

J is TRBJ2-1 and V is TRBV20-1, with 11 bases identical to TRBD2. Trimming removed 5 bases from V and 8 bases from J; junction bases left unmatched: 5. Looked up from germline, CDR1 is DFQATT and CDR2 is SNEGSKA (reference sequence). This CDR3 has 13 residues. Written as DNA, the CDR3 is TGCAGTGCTTCTAGCGGGGGGCTTGATGAGCAGTTCTTC. This gives the protein CSASSGGLDEQFF.

The chain employs TRBV7-8 and TRBJ1-1; D remains ambiguous. Trimming removed 4 bases at V and 2 bases at J, with 8 bases between. The germline gives CDR1 SGHVS, CDR2 FQNEAQ. The CDR3 has 13 amino acids. Here the CDR3 DNA reads TGTGCCAGCAGCTACCGGACCAACACTGAAGCTTTCTTT. It translates to CASSYRTNTEAFF.

This clonotype has more than one count but fewer than ten. The gene calls are TRBV2 and TRBJ1-4; D is unclear. The CDR3 has 16 residues. Germline V gene sequence: CDR1 SNHLY, CDR2 FYNNEI. The V and J ends lost 2 bases and 2 bases respectively, with 12 bases between them. CDR3 sequence reads: CASSEIASSTNEKLFF. As DNA, the CDR3 is TGTGCCAGCAGTGAAATTGCCTCCAGTACTAATGAAAAACTGTTTTTT.

This clonotype came up many times. The chain is built from TRBV20-1 and TRBJ2-3; 9 bases agree with TRBD2. V shed 0 bases, J shed 3 bases, and the junction held 7 bases outside the gene matches. The CDR3 has 16 amino acids. Per germline, CDR1 DFQATT and CDR2 SNEGSKA (reference sequence). The CDR3 region has the DNA TGCAGTGCTAGAGATCACGATAGCGGGGGAACAGATACGCAGTATTTT. The encoded protein is CSARDHDSGGTDTQYF.

This clonotype was seen a few times. This chain connects TRBV6-2 or TRBV6-3 to TRBJ1-2; D gene unclear. Germline V gene lookup returns CDR1 MNHEY and CDR2 SVGEGT. Trimming took off 5 bases at V and 4 bases at J, with 11 bases between the two ends. The CDR3 sequence is 13 residues long. The CDR3 protein is CASSPDRIYGYTF. The DNA for the CDR3 is TGTGCCAGCAGTCCGGACCGCATCTATGGCTACACCTTC.

The genes are TRBV2 and TRBJ2-5, with 8 bases lining up with TRBD2. This CDR3 has 16 residues. V shed 5 bases, J shed 1 base, and the junction held 9 bases outside the gene matches. CDR1 and CDR2 from the germline V gene are SNHLY and FYNNEI. This chain's CDR3 is CASSSAAGALQETQYF. As DNA, the CDR3 is TGTGCCAGCAGTTCAGCAGCGGGGGCCCTCCAAGAGACCCAGTACTTC.

The sample holds one count of this clonotype. The V call is TRBV29-1, the J call TRBJ2-2; TRBD2 agrees at 7 bases. The CDR3 is 15 amino acids. With 7 bases clipped from V and 5 bases from J, the junction kept 13 bases outside the gene matches. CDR1 and CDR2 (germline): SQVTM, ANQGSEA. The CDR3 region has the DNA TGCAGCGCTAATCGCGGCGGGAGTGGGACCGGGGAGCTGTTTTTT. This codes for CSANRGGSGTGELFF.

The table lists this clonotype with a few counts. The chain recombines TRBV7-9 with TRBJ1-4, with 7 bases aligning to TRBD1. The J segment lost 6 bases and the V segment lost 2 bases, leaving 3 bases of the junction unmatched. Germline CDR1 and CDR2: SEHNR and FQNEAQ (reference sequence). The CDR3 sequence is 14 residues long. The CDR3 is CASSLTGTDEKLFF. The CDR3 DNA reads TGTGCCAGCAGCTTAACCGGGACAGATGAAAAACTGTTTTTT.

V gene TRBV25-1 combines with J gene TRBJ1-2; the D gene is possibly TRBD1 (5 bases). The CDR3 is made up of 15 amino acids. V was cut by 2 bases and J by 5 bases, with 15 bases left in between. Germline CDR1 is MGHDK and CDR2 is SYGVNS. The DNA for the CDR3 is TGTGCCAGCAGTGAACCGCTTGGGGGGAGATATGGCTACACCTTC. Protein sequence: CASSEPLGGRYGYTF.